One T cell receptor (beta chain) is described in this entry. This sample is part of a study of blood T cells in healthy people across ages. This CDR3 has 12 amino acids. Trimming removed 5 bases at V and 7 bases at J, with 11 bases between. Germline V gene sequence: CDR1 SGHAT, CDR2 FQNNGV. Primed by a sample-barcoded 5' primer and a J-beta primer mix, a second PCR proceeded for about 6 to 11 cycles. From the 5' RACE reads, TCRdb called clonotypes with MiXCR, one entry per CDR3 protein. The sample consists of about 1.1 million distinct CDR3 sequences, under 40% of them appearing once. The TCR originated in a man between 18 and 29 years old in good health. This rearrangement joins TRBV11-2 to TRBJ1-1; D perhaps matches TRBD1 (6 bases). Material: blood. The DNA for the CDR3 is TGTGCCAGCAGCGCGGACAGAAGTGAAGCTTTCTTT. Its protein product is CASSADRSEAFF.